The T cell receptor (beta chain) described here comes from a study of blood T cells in healthy people across ages. Overall study results and limits: Higher diversity and more naive CD4+ cells were features of long-lived donors, compared to aged donors. Roughly linear declines in TCR beta diversity per million T cells occurred with age.

Combining a sample-barcoded 5' primer with a J-beta primer mix, a second PCR ran for roughly 6 to 11 cycles. TCRdb fed the 5' RACE reads into MiXCR, producing one record per CDR3 protein. The sample contains over 500,000 distinct CDR3 sequences, over 40% of which appear only once. Notes on this clonotype: Its antigen remains unknown.

The specimen sequenced was blood. This TCR derives from a woman older than 75 in good health.

The CDR3 here is CASSQEGRLTSTDTQYF. The CDR3 nucleotides are TGCGCCAGCAGCCAAGAGGGGCGACTTACTAGCACAGATACGCAGTATTTT. This rearrangement joins TRBV4-3 to TRBJ2-3; D may be TRBD1 (5 bases). Germline V lookup: CDR1 LGHNA, CDR2 YSLEER. The CDR3 contains 17 residues. V was shortened by 0 bases and J by 0 bases, with 13 bases between the two germline ends.